The 19 T cell receptor beta chains below all came from one sample that was sequenced in a study of blood T cell repertoires in COVID-19. The protocol was immunoSEQ multiplex PCR, while the TCRdb copy is restricted to in-frame clones and leaves out a portion. There are approximately 130,000 clones in the sample; approximately 80% occur only once, and roughly 7.9% lies in the top ten. Sequencing used peripheral blood. The origin of the receptors is a human donor in a cohort sampled during active COVID-19.

The CDR3 protein is CASSPGGNQPQHF. In DNA, the CDR3 is TGTGCCAGCAGCCCGGGGGGGAATCAGCCCCAGCATTTT. The rearrangement links TRBV5-4 to TRBJ1-5; possible D gene TRBD1, 5 bases. V was trimmed by 4 bases and J by 4 bases, leaving 9 bases between them. Germline CDR1 is SGHNT and CDR2 is YYREEE (reference sequence). The CDR3 is 13 residues long.

V usage is TRBV13 and J usage is TRBJ2-5, with TRBD1 matching over 10 bases. From germline, CDR1 is PRHDT and CDR2 FYEKMQ (reference sequence). Trimming cost V 5 bases and J 0 bases; bases outside gene matches: 9. The CDR3 extends over 17 amino acids. The CDR3 is CASSGQGTGVHQETQYF. The CDR3 DNA is TGTGCCAGCAGCGGCCAAGGGACAGGGGTACACCAAGAGACCCAGTACTTC.

The rearrangement links TRBV29-1 to TRBJ2-6; 10 bases agree with TRBD1. The length of the CDR3 is 16 residues. Germline-derived CDR1 and CDR2 are SQVTM and ANQGSEA. V shed 6 bases and J 2 bases; nucleotides not matched to a gene: 7. Here the CDR3 DNA reads TGCAGCGTGGCCGGGACAGGGGAGACTGGGGCCAACGTCCTGACTTTC. Its protein product is CSVAGTGETGANVLTF.

Turning to this clone: This sample includes further DNA sequences coding for the same CDR3. J is TRBJ1-6 and V is TRBV6-6; TRBD1 matches at 8 bases. The CDR3 loop spans 13 amino acids. V shed 5 bases, J shed 7 bases, and the junction held 1 base outside the gene matches. Germline lookup yields CDR1 MNHNY and CDR2 SVGAGI (reference sequence). The CDR3 DNA is TGTGCCAGCAGTCGGGACAGGAATTCACCCCTCCACTTT. This codes for CASSRDRNSPLHF.

V gene TRBV30 combines with J gene TRBJ2-6, with 7 positions matching TRBD2. Germline V gene sequence: CDR1 GTSNPN, CDR2 SVGIG (reference sequence). The CDR3 is 16 amino acids. V was pared by 0 bases and J by 5 bases, with 7 bases of the junction left unmatched. CDR3 amino acids: CAWSVPAGVWANVLTF. The CDR3 region has the DNA TGTGCCTGGAGTGTACCCGCGGGGGTCTGGGCCAACGTCCTGACTTTC.

This chain uses TRBV7-6 with TRBJ2-2; D not resolved. V lost 1 base and J 2 bases, leaving 11 bases between the germline ends. This CDR3 has 16 residues. The germline V gene encodes CDR1 SGHVS and CDR2 FNYEAQ. The CDR3 spells CASSLGAGVNTGELFF. CDR3 in DNA: TGTGCCAGCAGCTTAGGGGCAGGTGTAAACACCGGGGAGCTGTTTTTT. Full variable domain (remainder filled in from reference TRBV7-6 and TRBJ2-2): GAGVSQSPRYKVTKRGQDVALRCDPISGHVSLYWYRQALGQGPEFLTYFNYEAQQDKSGLPNDRFSAERPEGSISTLTIQRTEQRDSAMYRCASSLGAGVNTGELFFGEGSRLTVL.

The rearrangement joins TRBV5-8 to TRBJ2-2; a weak D match, TRBD1 (5 bases). V was cut by 0 bases and J by 5 bases, with 5 bases left in between. Germline CDR1 and CDR2: SGHTS and YDEGEE. The CDR3 loop spans 13 amino acids. Here the CDR3 DNA reads TGTGCCAGCAGCTTGGAGGGGACCGGGGAGCTGTTTTTT. It translates to CASSLEGTGELFF.

This chain connects TRBV10-3 to TRBJ1-6, with 7 bases fitting TRBD1. Germline V gene sequence: CDR1 ENHRY, CDR2 SYGVKD. With V trimmed by 5 bases and J by 5 bases, 6 bases remained unmatched. The CDR3 totals 15 residues. The CDR3 sequence: CAISSGGWDNSPLHF. DNA of the CDR3: TGTGCCATCAGTTCAGGGGGATGGGATAATTCACCCCTCCACTTT.

This chain links TRBV2 with TRBJ2-7; 10 bases fit TRBD2. Germline-derived CDR1 and CDR2 are SNHLY and FYNNEI. CDR3 size: 15 residues. The V segment lost 6 bases and the J segment 1 base; nucleotides outside the gene matches: 6. CDR3 coding DNA: TGTGCCAGCAGCTCTAGCGGGAGAAGGTCCTACGAGCAGTACTTC. Its translation is CASSSSGRRSYEQYF.

The rearrangement uses TRBV6-5 and TRBJ2-7, with 11 bases that match TRBD2. V gave up 4 bases and J gave up 4 bases; unmatched junction bases: 3. Germline lookup yields CDR1 MNHEY and CDR2 SVGAGI. There are 14 residues in the CDR3. This CDR3 is CASSLRTSGYEQYF. CDR3 DNA sequence: TGTGCCAGCAGTTTAAGGACTAGCGGGTACGAGCAGTACTTC.

The genes are TRBV27 and TRBJ1-6, with a weak D call TRBD1 (5 bases). V was cut by 6 bases and J by 3 bases, with 9 bases left in between. The length of the CDR3 is 14 residues. Germline CDR1 reads MNHEY; CDR2 reads SMNVEV (reference sequence). CDR3 region: CASSPRGYNSPLHF. The CDR3 bases are TGTGCCAGCAGCCCTAGGGGCTATAATTCACCCCTCCACTTT.

The V and J genes are TRBV11-3 and TRBJ2-5, with D tentatively TRBD1 (6 bases). Trimming cost V 5 bases and J 0 bases, with 13 bases left between them. This CDR3 has 15 residues. Looked up from germline, CDR1 is SGHNT and CDR2 is YENEEA. The CDR3 sequence is CASSLAQGYQETQYF. The CDR3 DNA sequence: TGTGCCAGCAGCCTCGCCCAGGGGTACCAAGAGACCCAGTACTTC.

This rearrangement joins TRBV7-6 to TRBJ2-7; D possibly corresponds to TRBD2 (6 bases). This CDR3 has 9 residues. The germline gives CDR1 SGHVS, CDR2 FNYEAQ. The V end lost 11 bases, the J end lost 4 bases, and 6 bases lay between the germline ends. The DNA for the CDR3 is TGTGCCGCGGGGTACGAGCAGTACTTC. Protein: CAAGYEQYF. The variable domain in full, with the rest retrieved from reference TRBV7-6 and TRBJ2-7, is GAGVSQSPRYKVTKRGQDVALRCDPISGHVSLYWYRQALGQGPEFLTYFNYEAQQDKSGLPNDRFSAERPEGSISTLTIQRTEQRDSAMYRCAAGYEQYFGPGTRLTVT.

The CDR3 coding sequence is TGTGCCAGCAGTCGAGCGGGAGGGAGGGGGAATGAGCAGTTCTTC. Translating it yields CASSRAGGRGNEQFF. This chain joins TRBV28 and TRBJ2-1; 10 bases align to TRBD2. CDR1 is MDHEN and CDR2 is SYDVKM in the germline V gene. CDR3 length: 15 amino acids. J was trimmed by 7 bases and V by 5 bases; bases with no gene match: 8.

V is TRBV28 and J is TRBJ1-6; TRBD1 matches 10 bases. The junction had 5 bases not matched to a gene; V was cut back by 4 bases and J by 8 bases. The V gene's germline CDR1 is MDHEN and CDR2 SYDVKM. The CDR3 extends over 15 amino acids. In DNA form, the CDR3 reads TGTGCCAGCAGTTCCCCGGACAGGGGGTATTCACCCCTCCACTTT. It encodes CASSSPDRGYSPLHF.

The rearrangement uses TRBV14 and TRBJ1-6; no clear D gene. Germline CDR1 is SGHDN and CDR2 is FVKESK. The V and J ends lost 1 base and 8 bases respectively, with 9 bases between them. The CDR3 runs to 14 residues. This CDR3 reads CASSQAPVDSPLHF. CDR3 bases: TGTGCCAGCAGCCAAGCTCCAGTGGATTCACCCCTCCACTTT.

The DNA of the CDR3 is TGCGCCAGCAGCCTAGCGACAGATACGCAGTATTTT. Translating it yields CASSLATDTQYF. V gene TRBV5-1 combines with J gene TRBJ2-3; D perhaps matches TRBD2 (6 bases). Germline V gene lookup returns CDR1 SGHRS and CDR2 YFSETQ. The CDR3 contains 12 residues. Trimming took off 4 bases at V and 3 bases at J, with 6 bases between the two ends.

The CDR3 protein is CASSLAGAGAYEQYF. The CDR3 DNA reads TGCGCCAGCAGCTTGGCCGGGGCAGGGGCCTACGAGCAGTACTTC. This chain joins TRBV5-1 and TRBJ2-7, with TRBD1 as a possible D gene (6 bases). V dropped 0 bases and J dropped 2 bases, with 12 bases sitting between them. Germline V CDR1 and CDR2: SGHRS, YFSETQ. The CDR3 consists of 15 residues.

This clone was detected once. The chain has TRBV6-5 and TRBJ1-1; D gene ambiguous. There are 13 residues in the CDR3. Germline CDR1 MNHEY, CDR2 SVGAGI. The ends were cut back, 11 bases at V and 4 bases at J, with 17 bases in the middle. The DNA of the CDR3 is TGTGCCTCAGCAGGCTTCGCGGGCACTGAAGCTTTCTTT. Translated: CASAGFAGTEAFF.